This T cell receptor beta chain emerged from a study of T cell responses to AZD1222 COVID-19 vaccine. Analyses pooled second doses at about 4 or about 12 weeks. The repertoire was sequenced with immunoSEQ multiplex PCR; TCRdb's copy has only in-frame clones and lacks some. The profile shows about 120,000 clones, around 80% of them singletons. This CDR3 has 14 residues. Trimming removed 4 bases from V and 6 bases from J, with 15 bases in between. Germline CDR1 SGHDN, CDR2 FVKESK. Study-wide findings and caveats: Baseline seropositivity characterized only a handful of AZD1222 recipients. Spike-specific TCR breadth and depth grew following two AZD1222 doses. Along spike, vaccine-associated CD4 TCRs were found throughout, with dominance at 160-218 and 743-854.

There are a few counts of this clone. Its specificity is unknown. This TCR derives from an adult who received the AZD1222 COVID-19 vaccine. The material was peripheral blood, obtained 28 days after the second AZD1222 dose. The rearrangement uses TRBV14 and TRBJ1-1; possibly TRBD1 for D (5 bases). The CDR3 region has the DNA TGTGCCAGCAGCCCCAGGGTTAGTTTCCCTGAAGCTTTCTTT. This translates into CASSPRVSFPEAFF.